One and the same sample provided the 21 T cell receptor beta chains below, sequenced in a study of blood T cells in healthy people across ages. A second PCR, run for roughly 7 to 11 cycles, used a sample-barcoded 5' primer plus a J-beta primer mix. Each CDR3 protein is one row after TCRdb ran MiXCR on the 5' RACE reads. This sample has 660,000 or so distinct CDR3 sequences, with 58% found just once. The source material was blood. The receptor set was obtained from a man in his 60s in good health.

This clonotype was detected a few times. The chain couples TRBV6-5 to TRBJ2-1; 9 bases agree with TRBD2. The CDR3 extends over 15 amino acids. Germline trimming cut 8 bases from V and 7 bases from J; bases unmatched to any gene: 12. In germline, CDR1 is MNHEY, CDR2 SVGAGI. The CDR3 protein is CASSMGSAGGNEQFF. CDR3 bases: TGTGCCAGCTCGATGGGTAGCGCGGGAGGGAATGAGCAGTTCTTC.

The gene calls are TRBV5-1 and TRBJ2-3; the D is unclear. Germline CDR1 SGHRS, CDR2 YFSETQ. The CDR3 is 16 residues long. The V and J ends lost 7 bases and 0 bases respectively, with 18 bases between them. The chain's CDR3 is CASAATFGRSTDTQYF. The CDR3, as DNA: TGCGCCAGCGCGGCAACTTTTGGGCGTAGCACAGATACGCAGTATTTT.

As to this clonotype: The junction departs from the called germline gene at one end, perhaps through a read error. The CDR3 region has the DNA TGTACCATCAGTGAGTCTAAGGACAGGGGTAATGAGCAGTTCTTC. As protein: CTISESKDRGNEQFF. The chain combines TRBV10-3 with TRBJ2-1; 9 nucleotides line up with TRBD1. The CDR3 sequence is 15 residues long. In germline, CDR1 is ENHRY, CDR2 SYGVKD.

The chain is built from TRBV12-3 or TRBV12-4 and TRBJ1-4, with D unclear. This CDR3 is built from 13 residues. The V end was cut by 4 bases, the J end by 7 bases, with 10 bases between. CDR3 nucleotides: TGTGCCAGCAGTTCAAACTCGGGTGAAAAACTGTTTTTT. Its translation: CASSSNSGEKLFF.

The rearrangement uses TRBV6-5 and TRBJ1-6, with 8 bases aligning to TRBD1. This CDR3 contains 15 residues. The germline CDR1 and CDR2 sequences are MNHEY and SVGAGI. V shed 0 bases and J 7 bases; nucleotides not matched to a gene: 2. In DNA form, the CDR3 reads TGTGCCAGCAGTTACTCCAGGACAGGGAATTCACCCCTCCACTTT. Encoded protein: CASSYSRTGNSPLHF.

Concerning this clonotype: This could be a read error, since a much larger clone is one nucleotide away. V gene TRBV6-5 combines with J gene TRBJ1-4; tentative D call: TRBD1 (6 bases). Germline V lookup: CDR1 MNHEY, CDR2 SVGAGI. The length of the CDR3 is 15 residues. DNA for the CDR3: TGTGCCGGCAGTTATTATCAGGGGCGCGGGGAAAAACTGTTTTTT. Its protein is CAGSYYQGRGEKLFF.

A few counts support this clonotype. The rearrangement links TRBV2 to TRBJ1-5; D not certain. CDR1 and CDR2 (germline): SNHLY, FYNNEI. V was clipped by 3 bases and J by 3 bases, with 6 bases between them. The CDR3 loop spans 13 amino acids. CDR3 sequence: CASSEGLNQPQHF. CDR3 in DNA: TGTGCCAGCAGTGAGGGTCTCAATCAGCCCCAGCATTTT.

V and J are TRBV6-6 and TRBJ1-6; no reliable D call. The CDR3 is made up of 14 amino acids. V was shortened by 6 bases and J by 7 bases, with 13 bases between the two germline ends. Germline V lookup: CDR1 MNHNY, CDR2 SVGAGI (reference sequence). CDR3 loop: CASSLPWANSPLHF. The CDR3 DNA is TGTGCCAGCAGCCTCCCCTGGGCGAATTCACCCCTCCACTTT.

J is TRBJ2-5 and V is TRBV3-1, with D tentatively TRBD1 (6 bases). Trimming shortened V by 3 bases and J by 1 base, and 12 bases separated the two germline ends. Germline V lookup: CDR1 LGHDT, CDR2 YNNKEL (reference sequence). The CDR3 is made up of 15 amino acids. CDR3 region: CASSQTTGSQETQYF. DNA for the CDR3: TGTGCCAGCAGCCAGACTACAGGGTCCCAAGAGACCCAGTACTTC.

The V and J genes are TRBV3-1 and TRBJ1-6; 7 positions agree with TRBD1. Per germline, CDR1 LGHDT and CDR2 YNNKEL (reference sequence). The CDR3 sequence is 15 residues long. The trim removed 2 bases at V and 10 bases at J, leaving 8 bases unmatched. CDR3 nucleotides: TGTGCCAGCAGCCAAACCACAGGGGCGAGCTCACCCCTCCACTTT. This gives the protein CASSQTTGASSPLHF. Complete variable domain (other parts from reference TRBV3-1 and TRBJ1-6): DTAVSQTPKYLVTQMGNDKSIKCEQNLGHDTMYWYKQDSKKFLKIMFSYNNKELIINETVPNRFSPKSPDKAHLNLHINSLELGDSAVYFCASSQTTGASSPLHFGNGTRLTVT.

The V and J genes are TRBV7-9 and TRBJ2-7; the D gene is possibly TRBD1 (6 bases). The tail of the sequence fits TRBJ2-5 better, so the J call may be wrong. Germline V gene data show CDR1 as SEHNR and CDR2 as FQNEAQ (reference sequence). The CDR3 sequence is 14 residues long. The CDR3 sequence is CASRSTGAKETQYF. In nucleotides, the CDR3 is TGTGCCAGCAGGTCGACAGGCGCCAAAGAGACCCAGTACTTC.

This chain's CDR3 is CASSPGGLGGKNYNSPLHF. CDR3 bases: TGTGCCAGCAGCCCAGGGGGACTGGGTGGAAAAAACTATAATTCACCCCTCCACTTT. The chain carries TRBV7-2 and TRBJ1-6; 7 nucleotides line up with TRBD1. The CDR3 consists of 19 residues. CDR1 SGHTA and CDR2 FQGNSA come from the germline V gene. V shed 5 bases and J 3 bases; nucleotides not matched to a gene: 16.

The gene calls are TRBV3-1 and TRBJ2-7; 8 bases agree with TRBD2. The junction had 5 bases not matched to a gene; V was cut back by 1 base and J by 0 bases. The CDR3 has 16 amino acids. Germline V gene lookup returns CDR1 LGHDT and CDR2 YNNKEL (reference sequence). The CDR3: CASSQGTGGASYEQYF. DNA for the CDR3: TGTGCCAGCAGCCAAGGGACCGGGGGGGCCTCCTACGAGCAGTACTTC.

This chain connects TRBV20-1 to TRBJ2-5, with TRBD1 matching 8 bases. The J call is in doubt because the DNA end fits TRBJ2-7 better. The CDR3 loop spans 13 amino acids. Germline assignment: CDR1 DFQATT and CDR2 SNEGSKA (reference sequence). CDR3 amino acids: CRVKRTGSYEQYF. CDR3 in DNA: TGCAGAGTGAAGCGGACAGGGAGCTACGAGCAGTACTTC.

About this clonotype: At one of its ends the junction is not consistent with the germline gene, which may arise from a read error. This rearrangement joins TRBV7-2 to TRBJ2-5, with TRBD1 as a possible D gene (5 bases). CDR1 is SGHTA, CDR2 FQGNSA, per germline. CDR3 length: 15 amino acids. The CDR3 here is CASSLAWGLGETQYF. The CDR3 nucleotides are TGTGCCAGTAGCTTAGCATGGGGCCTGGGCGAGACCCAGTACTTC.

This clonotype was recorded once. V is TRBV5-1 and J is TRBJ2-3; possible D gene TRBD2, 7 bases. Trimming shortened V by 0 bases and J by 2 bases, and 16 bases separated the two germline ends. The CDR3 has 17 amino acids. Per germline, CDR1 SGHRS and CDR2 YFSETQ. CDR3 nucleotide sequence: TGCGCCAGCAGCTTGGCCTACGCGGGGGCCTACACAGATACGCAGTATTTT. Protein sequence: CASSLAYAGAYTDTQYF.

This clonotype appeared a few times. The chain is built from TRBV20-1 and TRBJ2-1, with 8 bases aligning to TRBD1. The CDR3 covers 13 residues. V lost 6 bases and J lost 2; bases outside the gene matches: 3. Germline V gene sequence: CDR1 DFQATT, CDR2 SNEGSKA (reference sequence). The DNA for the CDR3 is TGCAGTGCCGGGACAGGAGCCTACAATGAGCAGTTCTTC. Protein sequence: CSAGTGAYNEQFF.

J is TRBJ2-1 and V is TRBV20-1; 13 nucleotides agree with TRBD2. Looked up from germline, CDR1 is DFQATT and CDR2 is SNEGSKA (reference sequence). CDR3 size: 14 residues. The trim removed 6 bases at V and 6 bases at J, leaving 5 bases unmatched. The CDR3: CSAPTSGGVNEQFF. The CDR3 coding sequence is TGCAGTGCACCTACTAGCGGGGGGGTCAATGAGCAGTTCTTC.

The chain is built from TRBV28 and TRBJ2-5; a weak D match, TRBD2 (5 bases). Trimming pared 2 bases from V and 11 bases from J, leaving 12 bases between. The CDR3 sequence is 12 residues long. The V gene's germline CDR1 is MDHEN and CDR2 SYDVKM. This chain's CDR3 is CASSLRTLEQYF. As DNA, the CDR3 is TGTGCCAGCAGTTTACGGACTCTGGAGCAGTACTTC.

This clonotype has just a few counts. The chain joins TRBV5-6 to TRBJ2-5; 8 nucleotides agree with TRBD1. Trimming removed 3 bases from V and 1 base from J; junction bases left unmatched: 14. The CDR3 has 18 amino acids. Germline lookup yields CDR1 SGHDT and CDR2 YYEEEE. The CDR3 nucleotides read TGTGCCAGCAGCTCCTCCGAGACAGGGGTCCCACTCCAAGAGACCCAGTACTTC. It encodes CASSSSETGVPLQETQYF.

This clonotype was observed a few times. The CDR3 region is CASSLRDRGPYGYTF. CDR3 bases: TGTGCCAGCAGTCTCCGGGACAGGGGACCATATGGCTACACCTTC. This chain connects TRBV12-3 or TRBV12-4 to TRBJ1-2; the match to TRBD1 covers 10 bases. V shed 5 bases, J shed 5 bases, and the junction held 8 bases outside the gene matches. This CDR3 is 15 amino acids long.